Sequencing of this T cell receptor (beta chain) was carried out in a study of T cells in localized non-small cell lung cancer. The data were produced by immunoSEQ multiplex PCR, yet TCRdb's version contains in-frame clones alone and is incomplete. Of 8,800 or so clones in the sample, around 42% are singletons; the top ten hold about 3.7%. V lost 3 bases and J 10 bases, leaving 21 bases between the germline ends. Germline lookup yields CDR1 KGHSH and CDR2 LQKENI. The CDR3 covers 15 residues. This clone was seen more than once but under ten times. Antigen unknown. General study findings and limits: Higher blood T cell density went with longer overall survival. Sequencing, confined to only one tumor region, leaves heterogeneity possible. T cell clonality was highest in uninvolved adjacent lung, above tumor. Researchers found a median 57 of the top 100 tumor clones in adjacent lung.

The source was lymph node tissue, collected before any cancer treatment. This TCR was sampled from a woman aged 35 to 69 with stage I lung adenocarcinoma. This chain joins TRBV18 and TRBJ1-1; D possibly corresponds to TRBD1 (6 bases). This CDR3 reads CASSPRGGGGAAAFF. CDR3 DNA: TGTGCCAGCTCACCTAGAGGAGGGGGGGGCGCGGCAGCTTTCTTT.